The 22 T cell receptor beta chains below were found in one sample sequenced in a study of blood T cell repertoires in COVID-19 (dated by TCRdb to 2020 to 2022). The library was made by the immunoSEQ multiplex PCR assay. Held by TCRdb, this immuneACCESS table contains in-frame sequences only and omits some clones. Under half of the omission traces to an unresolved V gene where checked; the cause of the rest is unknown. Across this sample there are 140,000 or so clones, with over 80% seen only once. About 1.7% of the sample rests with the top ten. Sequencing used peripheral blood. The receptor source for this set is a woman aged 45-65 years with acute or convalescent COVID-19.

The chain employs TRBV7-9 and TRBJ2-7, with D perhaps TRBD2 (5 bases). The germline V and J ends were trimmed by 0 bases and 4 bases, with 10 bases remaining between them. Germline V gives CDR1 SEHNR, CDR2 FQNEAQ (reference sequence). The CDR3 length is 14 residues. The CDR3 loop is CASSLAGVRYEQYF. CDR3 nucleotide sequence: TGTGCCAGCAGCTTAGCGGGAGTTAGGTACGAGCAGTACTTC. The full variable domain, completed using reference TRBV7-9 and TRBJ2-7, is DTGVSQNPRHKITKRGQNVTFRCDPISEHNRLYWYRQTLGQGPEFLTYFQNEAQLEKSRLLSDRFSAERPKGSFSTLEIQRTEQGDSAMYLCASSLAGVRYEQYFGPGTRLTVT.

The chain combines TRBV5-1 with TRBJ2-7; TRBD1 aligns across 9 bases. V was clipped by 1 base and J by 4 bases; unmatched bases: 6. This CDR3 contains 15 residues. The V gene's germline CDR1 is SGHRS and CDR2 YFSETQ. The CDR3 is CASSLTGGEQYEQYF. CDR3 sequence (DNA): TGCGCCAGCAGCTTGACAGGGGGCGAGCAGTACGAGCAGTACTTC. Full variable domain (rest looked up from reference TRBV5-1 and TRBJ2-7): KAGVTQTPRYLIKTRGQQVTLSCSPISGHRSVSWYQQTPGQGLQFLFEYFSETQRNKGNFPGRFSGRQFSNSRSEMNVSTLELGDSALYLCASSLTGGEQYEQYFGPGTRLTVT.

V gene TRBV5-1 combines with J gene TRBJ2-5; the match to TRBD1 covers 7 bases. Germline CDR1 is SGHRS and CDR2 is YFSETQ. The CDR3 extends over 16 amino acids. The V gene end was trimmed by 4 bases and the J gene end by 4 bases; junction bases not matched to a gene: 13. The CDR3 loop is CASSRTMTGMRETQYF. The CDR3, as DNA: TGCGCCAGCAGCCGAACCATGACAGGGATGAGAGAGACCCAGTACTTC. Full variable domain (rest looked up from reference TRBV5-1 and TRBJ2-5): KAGVTQTPRYLIKTRGQQVTLSCSPISGHRSVSWYQQTPGQGLQFLFEYFSETQRNKGNFPGRFSGRQFSNSRSEMNVSTLELGDSALYLCASSRTMTGMRETQYFGPGTRLLVL.

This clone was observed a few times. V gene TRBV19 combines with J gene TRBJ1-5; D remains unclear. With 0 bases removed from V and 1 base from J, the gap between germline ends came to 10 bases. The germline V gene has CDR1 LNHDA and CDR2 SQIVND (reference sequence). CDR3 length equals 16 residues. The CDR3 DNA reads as TGTGCCAGTAGTATAGATCCGGTACGGAGCAATCAGCCCCAGCATTTT. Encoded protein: CASSIDPVRSNQPQHF.

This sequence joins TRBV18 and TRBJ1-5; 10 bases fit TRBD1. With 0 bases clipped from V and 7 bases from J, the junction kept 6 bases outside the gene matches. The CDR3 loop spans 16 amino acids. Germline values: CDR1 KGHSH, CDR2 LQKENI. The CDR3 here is CASSPPGQGISQPQHF. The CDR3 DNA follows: TGTGCCAGCTCACCACCGGGACAGGGGATTTCGCAGCCCCAGCATTTT.

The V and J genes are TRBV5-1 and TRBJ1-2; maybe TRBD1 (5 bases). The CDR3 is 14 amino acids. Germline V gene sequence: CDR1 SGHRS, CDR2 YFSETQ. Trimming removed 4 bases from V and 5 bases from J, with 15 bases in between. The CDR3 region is CASSPLARGYGYTF. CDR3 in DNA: TGCGCCAGCAGCCCACTAGCCCGGGGGTATGGCTACACCTTC.

CDR3 residues: CASSLSSGVWTEAFF. Here the CDR3 DNA reads TGTGCCAGCAGCTTATCTTCCGGGGTGTGGACTGAAGCTTTCTTT. The V and J genes are TRBV7-3 and TRBJ1-1; D gene ambiguous. Trimming took 2 bases from V and 5 from J, leaving 15 bases between them. CDR3 size: 15 residues. From germline, CDR1 is SGHTA and CDR2 FQGTGA.

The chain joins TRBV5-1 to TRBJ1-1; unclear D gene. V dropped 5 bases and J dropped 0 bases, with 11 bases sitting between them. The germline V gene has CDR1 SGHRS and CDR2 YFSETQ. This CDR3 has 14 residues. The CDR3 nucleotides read TGCGCCAGCAGACAAGGACTGTTGAACACTGAAGCTTTCTTT. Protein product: CASRQGLLNTEAFF.

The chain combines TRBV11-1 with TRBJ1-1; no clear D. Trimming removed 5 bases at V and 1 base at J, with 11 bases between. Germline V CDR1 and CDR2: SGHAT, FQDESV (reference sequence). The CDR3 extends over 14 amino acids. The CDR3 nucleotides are TGTGCCAGCAGCCCTGCCCCCAGGAACACTGAAGCTTTCTTT. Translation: CASSPAPRNTEAFF. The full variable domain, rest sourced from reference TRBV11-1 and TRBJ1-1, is EAEVAQSPRYKITEKSQAVAFWCDPISGHATLYWYRQILGQGPELLVQFQDESVVDDSQLPKDRFSAERLKGVDSTLKIQPAELGDSAMYLCASSPAPRNTEAFFGQGTRLTVV.

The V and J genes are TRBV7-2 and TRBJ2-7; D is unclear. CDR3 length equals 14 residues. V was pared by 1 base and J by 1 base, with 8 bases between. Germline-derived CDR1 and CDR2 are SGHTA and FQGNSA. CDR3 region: CASSLGRRSYEQYF. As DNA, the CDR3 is TGTGCCAGCAGCTTAGGGCGCAGGTCCTACGAGCAGTACTTC. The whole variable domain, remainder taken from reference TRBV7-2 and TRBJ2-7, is GAGVSQSPSNKVTEKGKDVELRCDPISGHTALYWYRQSLGQGLEFLIYFQGNSAPDKSGLPSDRFSAERTGGSVSTLTIQRTQQEDSAVYLCASSLGRRSYEQYFGPGTRLTVT.

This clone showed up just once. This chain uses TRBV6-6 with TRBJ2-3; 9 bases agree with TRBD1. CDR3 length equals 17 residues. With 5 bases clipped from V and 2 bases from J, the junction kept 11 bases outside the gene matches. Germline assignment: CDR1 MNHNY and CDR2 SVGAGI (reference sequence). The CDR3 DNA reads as TGTGCCAGCAGTCTTCGGAAGGACAGGGGCAACACAGATACGCAGTATTTT. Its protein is CASSLRKDRGNTDTQYF.

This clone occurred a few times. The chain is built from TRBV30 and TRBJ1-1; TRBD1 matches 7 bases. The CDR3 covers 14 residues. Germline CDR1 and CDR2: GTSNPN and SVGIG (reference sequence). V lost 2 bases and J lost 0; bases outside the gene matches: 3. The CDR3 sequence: CAWSLGQVNTEAFF. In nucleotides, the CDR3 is TGTGCCTGGAGTTTAGGACAGGTGAACACTGAAGCTTTCTTT.

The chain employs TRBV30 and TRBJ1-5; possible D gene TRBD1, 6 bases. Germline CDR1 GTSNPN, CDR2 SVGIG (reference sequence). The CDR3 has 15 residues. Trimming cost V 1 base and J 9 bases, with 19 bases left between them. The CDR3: CAWSDGSGAFRPQHF. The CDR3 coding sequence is TGTGCCTGGAGTGACGGTTCAGGGGCCTTTAGGCCCCAGCATTTT.

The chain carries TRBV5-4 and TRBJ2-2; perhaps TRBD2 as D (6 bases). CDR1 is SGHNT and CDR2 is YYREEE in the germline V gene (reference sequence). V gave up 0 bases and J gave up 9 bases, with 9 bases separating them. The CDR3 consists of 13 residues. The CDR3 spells CASSLGRARELFF. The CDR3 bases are TGTGCCAGCAGCTTGGGGAGGGCCCGGGAGCTGTTTTTT.

CDR3 in amino acids: CASSRETSGYYEQYF. The DNA of the CDR3 is TGTGCCAGCAGCCGAGAGACTAGCGGGTACTACGAGCAGTACTTC. The rearrangement joins TRBV7-8 to TRBJ2-7, with 10 nucleotides matching TRBD2. Germline V CDR1 and CDR2: SGHVS, FQNEAQ. Germline trimming cut 5 bases from V and 3 bases from J; bases unmatched to any gene: 7. The CDR3 runs 15 residues.

CDR3 in amino acids: CASSPSRGSPFSYNEQFF. The CDR3 DNA reads as TGTGCCAGCAGCCCCTCCCGCGGGAGCCCCTTCTCATACAATGAGCAGTTCTTC. The V and J genes are TRBV5-8 and TRBJ2-1; 7 nucleotides agree with TRBD2. J gave up 4 bases and V 4 bases, and 17 bases lay outside the gene matches. This CDR3 is built from 18 residues. Germline V lookup: CDR1 SGHTS, CDR2 YDEGEE.

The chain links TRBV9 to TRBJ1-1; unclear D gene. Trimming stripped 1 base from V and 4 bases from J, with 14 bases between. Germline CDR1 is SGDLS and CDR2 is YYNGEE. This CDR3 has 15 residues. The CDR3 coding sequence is TGTGCCAGCAGCGTATACCCGGGAGGAGGCACTGAAGCTTTCTTT. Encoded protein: CASSVYPGGGTEAFF.

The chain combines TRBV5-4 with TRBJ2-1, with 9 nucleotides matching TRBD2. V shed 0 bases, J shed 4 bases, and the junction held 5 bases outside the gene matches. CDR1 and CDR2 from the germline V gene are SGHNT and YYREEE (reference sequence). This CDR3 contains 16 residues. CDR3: CASSLEVAGGYNEQFF. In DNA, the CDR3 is TGTGCCAGCAGCTTGGAGGTGGCGGGGGGGTACAATGAGCAGTTCTTC.

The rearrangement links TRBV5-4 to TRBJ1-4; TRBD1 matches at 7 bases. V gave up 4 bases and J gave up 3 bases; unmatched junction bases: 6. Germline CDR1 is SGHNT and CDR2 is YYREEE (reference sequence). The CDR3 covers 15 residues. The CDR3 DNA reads TGTGCCAGCAGCGGAGGGGGACAGTCTAATGAAAAACTGTTTTTT. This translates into CASSGGGQSNEKLFF.

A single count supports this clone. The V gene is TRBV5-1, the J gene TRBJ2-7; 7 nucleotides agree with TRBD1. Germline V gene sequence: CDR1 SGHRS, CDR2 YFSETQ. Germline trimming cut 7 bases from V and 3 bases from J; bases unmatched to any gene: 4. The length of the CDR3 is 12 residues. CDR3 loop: CASGDRNYEQYF. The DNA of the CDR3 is TGCGCCAGCGGGGACAGAAACTACGAGCAGTACTTC.

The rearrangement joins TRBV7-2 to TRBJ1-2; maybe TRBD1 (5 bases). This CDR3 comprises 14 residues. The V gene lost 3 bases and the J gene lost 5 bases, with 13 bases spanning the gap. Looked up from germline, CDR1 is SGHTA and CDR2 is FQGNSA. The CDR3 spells CASSLGLGPYGYTF. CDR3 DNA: TGTGCCAGCAGCTTGGGACTGGGCCCTTATGGCTACACCTTC.

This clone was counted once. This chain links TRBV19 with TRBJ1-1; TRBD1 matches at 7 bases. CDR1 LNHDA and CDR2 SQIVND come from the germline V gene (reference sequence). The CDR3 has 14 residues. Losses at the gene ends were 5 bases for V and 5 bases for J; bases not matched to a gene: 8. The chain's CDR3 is CASSYRGGRTEAFF. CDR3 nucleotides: TGTGCCAGTAGTTACAGGGGCGGGAGGACTGAAGCTTTCTTT.